The rows below give T cell receptor beta chains drawn from one sample of a study of blood T cell repertoires in COVID-19. Assay used: immunoSEQ multiplex PCR; TCRdb lists only in-frame clones, some missing. The data hold some 180,000 clones, with 75% to 85% observed a single time. Sample: peripheral blood. The receptors derive from a human donor in a cohort sampled during active COVID-19. The CDR3 runs from the conserved cysteine through the conserved F or W. The D gene is left open where the match is weak. Only part of the rows carry a size: once, few, many, or a class if the clone is expanded.

d_call j_call v_call clone_size cdr3_aa cdr3_nt
NA TRBJ2-6 TRBV5-4 NA CASSTKASGANVLTF TGTGCCAGCAGCACTAAAGCCTCTGGGGCCAACGTCCTGACTTTC
TRBD2 TRBJ2-1 TRBV28 NA CASSLGGLAGINEQFF TGTGCCAGCAGTTTAGGGGGACTAGCGGGTATCAATGAGCAGTTCTTC
TRBD1 TRBJ2-7 TRBV15 NA CATSRQGRQSYEQYF TGTGCCACCAGCCGACAGGGGCGTCAGTCCTACGAGCAGTACTTC
TRBD1 TRBJ1-6 TRBV18 NA CASSPNRGLLNSPLHF TGTGCCAGCTCACCCAACAGGGGGCTTCTGAATTCACCCCTCCACTTT
TRBD1 TRBJ1-4 TRBV27 NA CASSNGQGRGEKLFF TGTGCCAGCAGTAATGGACAGGGAAGGGGTGAAAAACTGTTTTTT
NA TRBJ2-3 TRBV12-3/TRBV12-4 once CASSLTDTQYF TGTGCCAGCAGTCTCACAGATACGCAGTATTTT
TRBD2 TRBJ2-3 TRBV9 NA CASSVDGSGRFTQYF TGTGCCAGCAGCGTAGATGGTAGCGGGAGGTTTACGCAGTATTTT
TRBD2 TRBJ2-1 TRBV19 NA CASSPNGAGVDNEQFF TGTGCCAGTAGCCCCAATGGAGCGGGAGTCGACAATGAGCAGTTCTTC
TRBD1 TRBJ1-2 TRBV28 NA CASSRQGGNYGYTF TGTGCCAGCAGTAGACAGGGTGGTAACTATGGCTACACCTTC
TRBD1 TRBJ2-1 TRBV28 NA CASRQGYNEQFF TGTGCCAGCAGACAGGGGTACAATGAGCAGTTCTTC
NA TRBJ1-4 TRBV6-5 NA CASRDTSRQLFF TGTGCCAGCCGGGACACTTCAAGACAACTGTTTTTT
TRBD1 TRBJ1-6 TRBV3-1/TRBV3-2 NA CASSQVVGGGSPLHF TGTGCCAGCAGCCAAGTTGTAGGGGGCGGTTCACCCCTCCACTTT
TRBD1 TRBJ1-1 TRBV6-2/TRBV6-3 NA CASSYSLQGARTEAFF TGTGCCAGCAGTTACTCTTTACAGGGGGCAAGGACTGAAGCTTTCTTT
TRBD1 TRBJ1-6 TRBV6-5 NA CASILSGGNNSPLHF TGTGCCAGCATCCTCTCAGGGGGGAACAACTCACCCCTCCACTTT
TRBD2 TRBJ2-1 TRBV28 NA CASSLWSSGTVNEQFF TGTGCCAGCAGTTTATGGTCTAGCGGGACCGTCAATGAGCAGTTCTTC
TRBD2 TRBJ2-1 TRBV27 NA CASSLTAGAYNEQFF TGTGCCAGCAGTTTAACGGCGGGAGCCTACAATGAGCAGTTCTTC
NA TRBJ2-1 TRBV6-6 few CASSPSNEQFF TGTGCCAGCAGCCCGTCCAATGAGCAGTTCTTC
NA TRBJ1-2 TRBV4-1 NA CASSPPDKPGGYTF TGCGCCAGCAGCCCCCCTGACAAACCAGGAGGCTACACCTTC
TRBD1 TRBJ1-4 TRBV5-1 NA CASSRGQGASNEKLFF TGCGCCAGCAGCAGGGGACAGGGGGCCTCTAATGAAAAACTGTTTTTT
NA TRBJ2-7 TRBV11-2 NA CASSLAGLEQYF TGTGCCAGCAGCTTAGCAGGTTTGGAGCAGTACTTC
NA TRBJ1-5 TRBV18 NA CASSPDTRNQPQHF TGTGCCAGCTCACCAGACACCCGCAATCAGCCCCAGCATTTT
TRBD1 TRBJ2-1 TRBV29-1 many CSVERAGGWGEQFF TGCAGCGTTGAAAGGGCAGGGGGCTGGGGTGAGCAGTTCTTC
TRBD2 TRBJ2-1 TRBV6-1 NA CASSERGVSEQFF TGTGCCAGCAGTGAACGGGGGGTCAGTGAGCAGTTCTTC
NA TRBJ2-7 TRBV5-6 NA CASRRRGSSYEQYF TGTGCCAGCAGGAGGAGGGGAAGCTCCTACGAGCAGTACTTC
NA TRBJ1-4 TRBV4-1 NA CASSQVKTSNEKLFF TGCGCCAGCAGCCAAGTCAAGACAAGTAATGAAAAACTGTTTTTT
NA TRBJ2-3 TRBV7-9 NA CASSARERSTDTQYF TGTGCCAGCAGCGCCCGCGAGCGCAGCACAGATACGCAGTATTTT
NA TRBJ2-2 TRBV7-8 NA CASSMGAGDTGELFF TGTGCCAGCAGCATGGGGGCGGGAGATACCGGGGAGCTGTTTTTT
NA TRBJ2-3 TRBV5-1 NA CASSLGGTDTQYF TGCGCCAGCAGCTTGGGAGGCACAGATACGCAGTATTTT
NA TRBJ1-2 TRBV6-5 NA CASSYLGGSYGYTF TGTGCCAGCAGTTACCTCGGGGGGTCCTATGGCTACACCTTC
NA TRBJ1-3 TRBV7-8 NA CASSLHRDGNTIYF TGTGCCAGCAGCCTTCACAGGGATGGAAACACCATATATTTT
NA TRBJ1-2 TRBV24-1 many CATSDLSRFYGYTF TGTGCCACCAGTGATTTGAGTCGGTTCTATGGCTACACCTTC
NA TRBJ2-4 TRBV2 few CASRRVGGAKNIQYF TGTGCCAGCAGGAGGGTAGGCGGAGCCAAAAACATTCAGTACTTC
TRBD2 TRBJ2-7 TRBV29-1 NA CSVRGLAGLTNRGEQYF TGCAGCGTCCGGGGACTAGCGGGACTCACAAACAGAGGGGAGCAGTACTTC